The 30 T cell receptor beta chains given below trace back to one sample, sequenced in a study of molecular identifiers for immune sequencing clone quantification. TCRdb reprocessed the PCR reads via MiXCR and lists one record per CDR3 protein. The sample includes about 65,000 distinct CDR3 sequences, less than 20% seen only once; the top ten take about 1.6%. Specimen: naive CD8+ T cells from blood, with Jurkat cell RNA spiked in. Sample subset: FACS-sorted CD8+CD4-CCR7+CD45RA+ naive T cells. The receptors were gathered from a human donor in good health. Some libraries in this study had Jurkat cell RNA spiked in.

Ten or more counts support this clonotype. The V gene is TRBV27, the J gene TRBJ2-6; no definite D call. The CDR3 has 13 residues. V was pared by 5 bases and J by 4 bases, with 6 bases between. The germline gives CDR1 MNHEY, CDR2 SMNVEV (reference sequence). CDR3 DNA sequence: TGTGCCAGCAGTCCCTCCGGGGCCAACGTCCTGACTTTC. Protein sequence: CASSPSGANVLTF. The full variable domain, rest sourced from reference TRBV27 and TRBJ2-6, is EAQVTQNPRYLITVTGKKLTVTCSQNMNHEYMSWYRQDPGLGLRQIYYSMNVEVTDKGDVPEGYKVSRKEKRNFPLILESPSPNQTSLYFCASSPSGANVLTFGAGSRLTVL.

In its sample, this clonotype was seen a few times. The rearrangement joins TRBV13 to TRBJ2-3; 7 bases align to TRBD2. V lost 5 bases, J lost 4 bases, and 12 bases stayed unmatched. The V gene's germline CDR1 is PRHDT and CDR2 FYEKMQ (reference sequence). The CDR3 length is 16 residues. CDR3 protein: CASSPERTRPADTQYF. The CDR3 region has the DNA TGTGCCAGCAGCCCGGAAAGGACTAGACCTGCAGATACGCAGTATTTT. Full variable domain (outside the CDR3, taken from reference TRBV13 and TRBJ2-3): AAGVIQSPRHLIKEKRETATLKCYPIPRHDTVYWYQQGPGQDPQFLISFYEKMQSDKGSIPDRFSAQQFSDYHSELNMSSLELGDSALYFCASSPERTRPADTQYFGPGTRLTVL.

The table lists this clonotype with many counts. This chain links TRBV28 with TRBJ2-5, with 8 nucleotides matching TRBD1. The J segment lost 4 bases and the V segment lost 6 bases, leaving 7 bases of the junction unmatched. The CDR3 extends over 14 amino acids. Germline V CDR1 and CDR2: MDHEN, SYDVKM. CDR3 sequence (DNA): TGTGCCAGCAGCCGGACAGGGCTGGCAGAGACCCAGTACTTC. Its translation is CASSRTGLAETQYF. The entire variable domain, with the rest obtained from reference TRBV28 and TRBJ2-5, is as follows: DVKVTQSSRYLVKRTGEKVFLECVQDMDHENMFWYRQDPGLGLRLIYFSYDVKMKEKGDIPEGYSVSREKKERFSLILESASTNQTSMYLCASSRTGLAETQYFGPGTRLLVL.

This clonotype was observed at least ten times. The V and J genes are TRBV27 and TRBJ2-5; tentative D call: TRBD2 (7 bases). Looked up from germline, CDR1 is MNHEY and CDR2 is SMNVEV (reference sequence). The CDR3 length is 14 residues. Trimming left V 0 bases short and J 7 bases short, with 12 bases between. For the CDR3, the DNA is TGTGCCAGCAGTTTATCGAGGGGGGGCTGGACCCAGTACTTC. Protein product: CASSLSRGGWTQYF.

This clonotype was counted ten times or more. V gene TRBV11-3 combines with J gene TRBJ2-7, with a weak D call TRBD2 (5 bases). Germline V gene sequence: CDR1 SGHNT, CDR2 YENEEA. Trimming stripped 5 bases from V and 2 bases from J, with 13 bases between. CDR3 length equals 14 residues. This CDR3 is CASSDRDIPYEQYF. CDR3 coding DNA: TGTGCCAGCAGCGACCGGGATATACCCTACGAGCAGTACTTC. Together with reference TRBV11-3 and TRBJ2-7, the CDR3 gives the full variable domain: EAGVVQSPRYKIIEKKQPVAFWCNPISGHNTLYWYLQNLGQGPELLIRYENEEAVDDSQLPKDRFSAERLKGVDSTLKIQPAELGDSAVYLCASSDRDIPYEQYFGPGTRLTVT.

As concerns this clonotype: A single base separates this from a much larger clone, so it may be a read error. The chain links TRBV5-4 to TRBJ2-7; tentatively, D is TRBD2 (6 bases). Trimming took 2 bases from V and 4 from J, leaving 19 bases between them. This CDR3 is built from 16 residues. Germline values: CDR1 SGHNT, CDR2 YYREEE (reference sequence). The CDR3 region is CASSFSQIGGLYEQYF. CDR3 DNA: TGTGCCAGCAGCTTTTCTCAAATCGGGGGATTGTACGAGCAGTACTTC.

This clonotype was observed many times. This sequence joins TRBV5-6 and TRBJ2-3, with 7 positions matching TRBD2. The V gene's germline CDR1 is SGHDT and CDR2 YYEEEE. The CDR3 consists of 16 residues. Trimming removed 3 bases from V and 1 base from J; junction bases left unmatched: 8. CDR3 sequence: CASSSLSREGTDTQYF. The CDR3 DNA sequence: TGTGCCAGCAGCTCCCTGAGTCGGGAGGGCACAGATACGCAGTATTTT.

This clonotype was picked up many times. The V and J genes are TRBV9 and TRBJ1-2; tentatively, D is TRBD1 (5 bases). Germline loops: CDR1 SGDLS, CDR2 YYNGEE. The CDR3 runs 16 residues. Trimming took 3 bases from V and 5 from J, leaving 20 bases between them. CDR3 protein: CASSGAPGVRRYGYTF. CDR3 coding DNA: TGTGCCAGCAGCGGTGCGCCGGGGGTGAGGAGGTATGGCTACACCTTC. Looking up the rest from reference TRBV9 and TRBJ1-2 gives the full variable domain: DSGVTQTPKHLITATGQRVTLRCSPRSGDLSVYWYQQSLDQGLQFLIQYYNGEERAKGNILERFSAQQFPDLHSELNLSSLELGDSALYFCASSGAPGVRRYGYTFGSGTRLTVV.

This clonotype was seen at least ten times. V gene TRBV4-1 combines with J gene TRBJ2-1, with 14 bases matching TRBD2. The CDR3 sequence is 20 residues long. V shed 0 bases, J shed 5 bases, and the junction held 12 bases outside the gene matches. Germline V gene sequence: CDR1 MGHRA, CDR2 YSYEKL. DNA of the CDR3: TGCGCCAGCAGCCAAGAACCGATGAGACTAGCGGGAGGGTTGGACAATGAGCAGTTCTTC. Protein sequence: CASSQEPMRLAGGLDNEQFF.

This clonotype occurred many times. The chain combines TRBV6-6 with TRBJ2-3; 9 bases are a match to TRBD2. After removal of 3 bases from V and 5 bases from J, the junction contained 6 bases not matched to a gene. CDR1 is MNHNY and CDR2 is SVGAGI in the germline V gene (reference sequence). There are 15 residues in the CDR3. CDR3 protein: CASSYRGRALDTQYF. The CDR3 DNA sequence: TGTGCCAGCAGTTATCGCGGGAGGGCCCTAGATACGCAGTATTTT.

Of note for this clonotype: One junction end does not reproduce the germline sequence, and a read error may be involved. V usage is TRBV6-1 and J usage is TRBJ2-3, with D possibly called TRBD1 or TRBD2 (7 bases each). The germline V gene encodes CDR1 MNHNS and CDR2 SASEGT. The CDR3 contains 15 residues. CDR3 sequence: CASSGTGGGTDTRYF. The CDR3 bases are TGTGCCAGCAGTGGCACGGGGGGCGGGACAGATACGCGGTATTTT.

V and J are TRBV15 and TRBJ2-7, with 9 bases aligning to TRBD2. Germline-derived CDR1 and CDR2 are LNHNV and YYDKDF (reference sequence). The CDR3 is 17 residues long. Germline trimming cut 4 bases from V and 5 bases from J; bases unmatched to any gene: 15. CDR3 sequence (DNA): TGTGCCACCAGCAAGAGGGGCCGGCTAGCGGGAAAAAACGAGCAGTACTTC. Protein: CATSKRGRLAGKNEQYF.

This clonotype occurred a few times. V is TRBV5-6 and J is TRBJ2-1; the match to TRBD2 covers 10 bases. The germline V gene encodes CDR1 SGHDT and CDR2 YYEEEE. V shed 4 bases and J 8 bases; nucleotides not matched to a gene: 6. The CDR3 runs to 14 residues. The CDR3 protein is CASSKGLASDEQFF. CDR3 DNA sequence: TGTGCCAGCAGCAAGGGACTAGCGAGCGATGAGCAGTTCTTC.

This chain joins TRBV10-3 and TRBJ2-1, with D possibly TRBD1 on 6 matching bases. The CDR3 sequence is 15 residues long. The V gene lost 6 bases and the J gene lost 4 bases, with 16 bases spanning the gap. CDR1 is ENHRY and CDR2 is SYGVKD in the germline V gene. The CDR3 region has the DNA TGTGCCATCAGCGACACGGGACATGTATACAATGAGCAGTTCTTC. Translating gives CAISDTGHVYNEQFF.

Comment on this clonotype: The CDR3 does not close with the conserved phenylalanine or tryptophan, likely indicating a read error. The chain joins TRBV7-8 to TRBJ1-1, with D possibly matching TRBD1 (5 bases). Trimming took 4 bases from V and 4 from J, leaving 13 bases between them. Germline values: CDR1 SGHVS, CDR2 FQNEAQ. CDR3 size: 14 residues. The CDR3 DNA is TGTGCCAGCAGCTACCCTGAGGGGCGCACTGAAGCTTTCTCT. This translates into CASSYPEGRTEAFS.

This clonotype was recorded at least ten times. CDR3 amino acids: CASSGGGGPGNEQFF. In DNA form, the CDR3 reads TGTGCCAGCAGTGGGGGGGGAGGGCCGGGGAATGAGCAGTTCTTC. This rearrangement joins TRBV6-5 to TRBJ2-1, with 7 bases aligning to TRBD2. The length of the CDR3 is 15 residues. J gave up 7 bases and V 5 bases, and 11 bases lay outside the gene matches. Germline V gives CDR1 MNHEY, CDR2 SVGAGI.

Remarks on this clonotype: A read error may explain this, as a much larger clone is one base away. The chain carries TRBV13 and TRBJ2-7, with 8 bases fitting TRBD2. CDR3 size: 13 residues. Germline CDR1 is PRHDT and CDR2 is FYEKMQ (reference sequence). The CDR3 loop is CATAAGASHEQYF. Written as DNA, the CDR3 is TGTGCCACCGCAGCGGGAGCCTCCCACGAGCAGTACTTC. The full variable domain, completed using reference TRBV13 and TRBJ2-7, is AAGVIQSPRHLIKEKRETATLKCYPIPRHDTVYWYQQGPGQDPQFLISFYEKMQSDKGSIPDRFSAQQFSDYHSELNMSSLELGDSALYFCATAAGASHEQYFGPGTRLTVT.

This clonotype was observed many times. This chain connects TRBV7-2 to TRBJ2-7, with 7 nucleotides matching TRBD2. V dropped 6 bases and J dropped 4; count of bases not matched to a gene: 9. This CDR3 spans 14 amino acids. Per germline, CDR1 SGHTA and CDR2 FQGNSA. This CDR3 reads CASSWGDYQYEQYF. As DNA, the CDR3 is TGTGCCAGCAGTTGGGGGGACTACCAGTACGAGCAGTACTTC.

This clonotype has a count of ten or more. This rearrangement joins TRBV10-3 to TRBJ2-7; 13 bases are a match to TRBD2. The CDR3 loop spans 17 amino acids. In germline, CDR1 is ENHRY, CDR2 SYGVKD. Trimming cost V 2 bases and J 1 base; bases outside gene matches: 5. The CDR3 DNA is TGTGCCATCAGTGAGAAACTAGCGGGAGGGGGATCCTACGAGCAGTACTTC. Translating gives CAISEKLAGGGSYEQYF.

This clonotype was counted many times. This sequence joins TRBV27 and TRBJ2-7; the match to TRBD2 covers 9 bases. Trimming took 4 bases from V and 0 from J; bases not matched to a gene: 4. Germline CDR1 MNHEY, CDR2 SMNVEV (reference sequence). The CDR3 length is 15 residues. The CDR3 here is CASSSLAGTSYEQYF. The CDR3 bases are TGTGCCAGCAGTTCTCTAGCGGGGACCTCCTACGAGCAGTACTTC.

There are many counts of this clonotype. Written as DNA, the CDR3 is TGTGCCAGCAGCTTAGTATCGGCTTCGCTGCAGCACGGGGAGCTGTTTTTT. Amino acid sequence: CASSLVSASLQHGELFF. J is TRBJ2-2 and V is TRBV7-2; no reliable D call. Germline CDR1 and CDR2: SGHTA and FQGNSA. V was clipped by 1 base and J by 7 bases, with 19 bases between them. There are 17 residues in the CDR3.

In its sample, this clonotype was seen many times. The rearrangement links TRBV4-2 to TRBJ2-2; D gene unclear. The germline V and J ends were trimmed by 5 bases and 4 bases, with 2 bases remaining between them. CDR1 is LGHNA, CDR2 YNFKEQ, per germline. The CDR3 covers 11 residues. The DNA for the CDR3 is TGTGCCAGCAGCTTCACCGGGGAGCTGTTTTTT. It specifies CASSFTGELFF.

There are many counts of this clonotype. The chain employs TRBV28 and TRBJ2-7; 9 positions match TRBD2. V was clipped by 5 bases and J by 2 bases; unmatched bases: 16. CDR3 length: 18 amino acids. Germline V gene sequence: CDR1 MDHEN, CDR2 SYDVKM. CDR3 sequence: CASSIRTGLAEAPYEQYF. CDR3 in DNA: TGTGCCAGCAGTATCCGAACGGGACTAGCTGAAGCCCCCTACGAGCAGTACTTC.

V usage is TRBV4-1 and J usage is TRBJ2-7, with 7 bases matching TRBD2. The CDR3 spans 14 residues. CDR1 and CDR2 (germline): MGHRA, YSYEKL. J was trimmed by 4 bases and V by 6 bases; bases with no gene match: 9. The CDR3 region is CASSTLATSYEQYF. The CDR3 DNA sequence: TGCGCCAGCAGTACACTAGCGACCTCTTACGAGCAGTACTTC.

This clonotype was detected many times. The rearrangement links TRBV25-1 to TRBJ2-7; 8 nucleotides match TRBD1. Germline V gene lookup returns CDR1 MGHDK and CDR2 SYGVNS. V dropped 7 bases and J dropped 4; count of bases not matched to a gene: 12. CDR3 size: 15 residues. As DNA, the CDR3 is TGTGCCAGCAATAAAGGGGGACAGGCCCAATACGAGCAGTACTTC. The encoded protein is CASNKGGQAQYEQYF.

The chain has TRBV27 and TRBJ2-1; 8 bases fit TRBD1. The length of the CDR3 is 14 residues. Germline lookup yields CDR1 MNHEY and CDR2 SMNVEV (reference sequence). V trimming: 5 bases; J trimming: 8 bases; junction bases outside the gene matches: 8. CDR3: CASSQDRVKDEQFF. The CDR3 region has the DNA TGTGCCAGCAGTCAGGACAGGGTCAAGGATGAGCAGTTCTTC.

This clonotype was seen repeatedly, ten times or more. The chain is built from TRBV28 and TRBJ2-7; D is perhaps TRBD1 (6 bases). This CDR3 spans 14 amino acids. V lost 4 bases and J lost 3, with 13 bases in between. CDR1 MDHEN and CDR2 SYDVKM come from the germline V gene. The CDR3 DNA follows: TGTGCCAGCAGTTGGGGGACACAGAACTACGAGCAGTACTTC. Amino acids: CASSWGTQNYEQYF.

Turning to this clonotype: Given a much more abundant clone one base away, this may be a read error. Since no conserved phenylalanine or tryptophan closes the CDR3, a read error is the likely cause. The J gene is TRBJ2-1, the V gene TRBV27, with D maybe TRBD2 (5 bases). CDR3 length: 15 residues. Trimming removed 3 bases from V and 9 bases from J, with 18 bases in between. Per germline, CDR1 MNHEY and CDR2 SMNVEV (reference sequence). This CDR3 reads CASSFMGPRGLEQFL. CDR3 in DNA: TGTGCCAGCAGTTTCATGGGTCCCCGGGGTCTTGAGCAGTTCCTC.

This clonotype was observed at least ten times. The V and J genes are TRBV20-1 and TRBJ2-3; D not certain. Germline lookup yields CDR1 DFQATT and CDR2 SNEGSKA (reference sequence). Trimming removed 3 bases at V and 3 bases at J, with 19 bases between. CDR3 length: 16 residues. This CDR3 is CSASSQRSVRTDTQYF. CDR3 coding DNA: TGCAGTGCTAGTTCGCAGAGGTCTGTGCGTACAGATACGCAGTATTTT.

This clonotype was found many times. This chain connects TRBV10-3 to TRBJ2-2; D is possibly TRBD2 (5 bases). This CDR3 is built from 16 residues. Germline CDR1 reads ENHRY; CDR2 reads SYGVKD. The V and J ends lost 4 bases and 6 bases respectively, with 18 bases between them. For the CDR3, the DNA is TGTGCCATCAGTGTCCTGGAAGGTAGCGAGGCCGGGGAGCTGTTTTTT. Protein: CAISVLEGSEAGELFF.